This T cell receptor (beta chain) was identified during a study of OX40 agonist ivuxolimab in advanced cancers. TCRdb's copy holds only in-frame clones and misses some; the assay was immunoSEQ multiplex PCR. The profile covers 15,000 to 20,000 clones, with 90% to 95% appearing a single time and around 6.8% taken by the ten largest. In germline, CDR1 is SGHNT, CDR2 YYREEE (reference sequence). V was cut by 2 bases and J by 9 bases, with 11 bases left in between. The CDR3 sequence is 13 residues long. The V call is TRBV5-4, the J call TRBJ2-2; either TRBD1 or TRBD2 may fit D (6 bases each). This sequence originates from an adult with an advanced solid tumor such as melanoma, head and neck, liver or kidney cancer. This specimen consisted of CD4+ or CD8+ T cells sorted from blood, obtained in a trial of the OX40 agonist ivuxolimab. In nucleotides, the CDR3 is TGTGCCAGCAGCTTTGGGGGGCTCCGGGAGCTGTTTTTT. Amino acid sequence: CASSFGGLRELFF.